This T cell receptor beta chain was recorded in a study of identical twins (dated by TCRdb to about 2016). A note on the overall study: The study deep-sequenced TCR alpha and beta repertoires from monozygotic twins, unrelated adults of various ages and cord blood to test whether fetal clonotypes persist. To rule out contamination, the twin experiments were replicated at different times with different library preparation protocols.

Beyond this particular receptor, the publication reports: Out-of-frame TCR alpha sharing in monozygotic twins was systematically underestimated by recombination models, whereas sharing between unrelated individuals was in agreement with the recombination models. Out-of-frame TCR alpha sequences shared between twins showed an excess of low generation-probability sequences compared with coincidental sharing between unrelated individuals. In beta out-of-frame sequences, excess twin sharing was weaker, because having fewer shared sequences lowered the signal-to-noise ratio. Because the same donors could not be followed over many years, the conclusions relied on cross-sectional statistical analysis. Zero-insertion analyses could be partly confounded by invariant T cells such as MAIT and iNKT, although diverse VJ usage argued against such confounding for most clonotypes. Abundant cord blood beta clonotypes carried fewer insertions; young adult naive repertoires showed a weaker similar trend, while memory repertoires showed none.

In its sample, this clonotype was seen many times. Its antigen remains unidentified. Relative to the germline gene, one junction end is altered; a read error may explain this. All donors were healthy Caucasians. The twin cohort comprised three pairs of female monozygotic twins, all aged roughly 18 to 30 years. The RNA used for TCR libraries was isolated from peripheral blood mononuclear cells. Libraries were constructed by 5' RACE. TCRdb shows the sequencer as Illumina HiSeq 2000. Template switching introduced a universal primer binding site; the final cDNA contained a unique molecular identifier, enabling accurate counting of TCR cDNA molecules. First-strand cDNA for TCR alpha and beta chains was synthesized from specific primers in the conserved constant-segment region. To control for contamination, every cDNA library was double barcoded, receiving both a SMART-Mk sample barcode and Illumina barcodes. TruSeq adapter sequences along with Illumina sample barcodes were introduced in two successive PCR steps. Sequencing of the TCR alpha and beta cDNA libraries was done on the Illumina HiSeq platform using custom primers. On the study's bioinformatics: MiGEC was used to process raw reads and extract unique molecular identifiers, and MiXCR was used to find CDR3 positions. Recombination models were inferred per individual with the repgenHMM and IGoR tools using an EM algorithm. Shared clonotypes were analyzed with the tcR package in R, and sharing was normalized by the product of cloneset sizes. Out-of-frame nonproductive sequences were analyzed to study raw recombination free of thymic and clonal selection effects. TCRdb cleaned the public reads at Q25 with fastp, built clones with MiXCR and kept in-frame beta chains. Each CDR3 protein gets just one entry, which takes the most common genes and DNA from the rows behind it. V and J calls and clone size were set by TCRdb, not the authors. This sample gives just under 650,000 distinct CDR3 sequences in total; around 7.5% of them show up just once. The top ten clones comprise roughly 1.5% of the sample.

Sequences SGHRS (CDR1) and YFSETQ (CDR2) are obtained from the germline V gene. Including cysteine and phenylalanine, the CDR3 has 15 amino acids. The only DNA kept is the CDR3, 45 bases in frame from the first base. This same sample was also taken into another study, of yellow fever vaccine responses in identical twins. The second source states: The authors reported that the T cell response to vaccination in identical twins appeared partly convergent and partly personalized. The study precisely tracked vaccine-responding T cell clones in identical twins.

The rearrangement combines TRBV5-1 with TRBJ2-3; 10 central nucleotides agree with TRBD1. Sequenced sample: PBMCs. This TCR came from a young woman in good health. The DNA is as follows: TGTGCCAGCAGCCCCCGGACAGGGGGAACAGATACGCAGTATTTT. Its translation is CASSPRTGGTDTQYF.